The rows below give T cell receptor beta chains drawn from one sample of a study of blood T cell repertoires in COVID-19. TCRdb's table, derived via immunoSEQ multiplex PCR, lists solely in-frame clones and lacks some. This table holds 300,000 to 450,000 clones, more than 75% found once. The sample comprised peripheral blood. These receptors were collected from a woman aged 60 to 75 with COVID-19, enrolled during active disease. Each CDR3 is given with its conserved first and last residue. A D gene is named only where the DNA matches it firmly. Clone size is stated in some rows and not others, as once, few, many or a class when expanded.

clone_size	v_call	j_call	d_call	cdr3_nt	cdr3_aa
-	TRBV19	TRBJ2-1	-	TGTGCCAGTAGTCCCCGGGAGGCCCAAAGTACAGGGGAGCAGTTCTTC	CASSPREAQSTGEQFF
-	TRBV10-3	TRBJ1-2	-	TGTGCCATCAGTGACCCTCGAGAGAACTATGGCTACACCTTC	CAISDPRENYGYTF
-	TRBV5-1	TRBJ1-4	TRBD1	TGCGCCAGCAGCCGCGGAGGGACAGGGGGTGAAAAACTGTTTTTT	CASSRGGTGGEKLFF
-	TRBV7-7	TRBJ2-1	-	TGTGCTAGCAGCTTGACCTTGAACAGCTACAATGAGCAGTTCTTC	CASSLTLNSYNEQFF
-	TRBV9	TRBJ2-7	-	TGTGCCAGCAGCGTGGGCCTAGGGCGGGTAGTCGTGCAGTACTTC	CASSVGLGRVVVQYF
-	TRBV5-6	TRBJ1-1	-	TGTGCCAGCAGCTTGGATGGCATATACGAAGCTTTCTTT	CASSLDGIYEAFF
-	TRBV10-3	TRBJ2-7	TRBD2	TGTGCCATCAGTGGCGGGACTAGCGGTGTTTACGAGCAGTACTTC	CAISGGTSGVYEQYF
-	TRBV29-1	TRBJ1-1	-	TGCAGCGCTAACAGACAGCGAATGAACACTGAAGCTTTCTTT	CSANRQRMNTEAFF
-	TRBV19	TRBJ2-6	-	TGTGCCAGTAGTATCGGGGGCTCTGGGGCCAACGTCCTGACTTTC	CASSIGGSGANVLTF
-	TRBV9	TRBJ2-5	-	TGTGCCAGCAGCGTAGGGGACACCGATCAAGAGACCCAGTACTTC	CASSVGDTDQETQYF
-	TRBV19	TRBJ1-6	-	TGTGCCAGTAGTATAGGGACAGAAGGTTCACCCCTCCACTTT	CASSIGTEGSPLHF
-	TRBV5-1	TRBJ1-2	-	TGCGCCAGCAGCCAAGGGGGTGTTAATTTTCTTAACTATGGCTACACCTTC	CASSQGGVNFLNYGYTF
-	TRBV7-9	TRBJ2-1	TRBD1	TGTGCCAGCAGCCCTAGACAGGGAGTTGCCTACAATGAGCAGTTCTTC	CASSPRQGVAYNEQFF
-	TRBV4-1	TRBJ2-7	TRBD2	TGCGCCAGCAGCTTCAGTCTGGCGGGGGGTAACGAGCAGTACTTC	CASSFSLAGGNEQYF
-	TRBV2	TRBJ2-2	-	TGTGCCAGCATTGGACAGATGAACACCGGGGAGCTGTTTTTT	CASIGQMNTGELFF
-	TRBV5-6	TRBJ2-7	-	TGTGCCAGCAGCAGGAGACAGAAACCCTACGAGCAGTACTTC	CASSRRQKPYEQYF
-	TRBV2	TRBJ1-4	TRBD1	TGTGCCAGCAGTTCCCTCGGGACAGTGAATGAAAAACTGTTTTTT	CASSSLGTVNEKLFF
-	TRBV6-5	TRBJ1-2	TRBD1	TGTGCCAGCAGTCGCACCGGGACAGACTATGGCTACACCTTC	CASSRTGTDYGYTF
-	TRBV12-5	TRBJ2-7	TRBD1	TGTGCTAGTGGTTCCGGGGACAGTACCTACGAGCAGTACTTC	CASGSGDSTYEQYF
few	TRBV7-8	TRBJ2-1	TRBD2	TGTGCCAGCAGCTTATCGGGACTAGCGGAGTACAATGAGCAGTTCTTC	CASSLSGLAEYNEQFF
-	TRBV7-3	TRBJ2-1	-	TGTGCCAGCAGCTTCCCGGAAGGGGGGGGTGACAATGAGCAGTTCTTC	CASSFPEGGGDNEQFF
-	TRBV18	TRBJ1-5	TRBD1	TGTGCCAGCTCGACAGGGGGCTTAAGCAATCAGCCCCAGCATTTT	CASSTGGLSNQPQHF
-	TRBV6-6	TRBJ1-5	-	TGTGCCAGCAGCCAGGGAAGTGAGCAGCCCCAGCATTTT	CASSQGSEQPQHF
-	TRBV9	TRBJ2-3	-	TGTGCCAGCAGCGTAGAGGTAGCCCATACGCAGTATTTT	CASSVEVAHTQYF
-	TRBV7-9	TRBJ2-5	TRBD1	TGTGCCAGCAGCCCCCGGGACAGGCGGGAGACCCAGTACTTC	CASSPRDRRETQYF
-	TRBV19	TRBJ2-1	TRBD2	TGTGCCAGTAGAAGGCTAGCGGGGGAGATCTACAATGAGCAGTTCTTC	CASRRLAGEIYNEQFF
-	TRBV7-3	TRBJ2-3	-	TGTGCCAGCAGCTTAAAACGGGGTGGCACAGATACGCAGTATTTT	CASSLKRGGTDTQYF
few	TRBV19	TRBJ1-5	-	TGTGCCAGTAGTGCGGGTAGCCATCAGCCCCAGCATTTT	CASSAGSHQPQHF
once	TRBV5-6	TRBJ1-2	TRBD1	TGTGCCAGCAGCTTGGGGACAGGTACTCCTAACTATGGCTACACCTTC	CASSLGTGTPNYGYTF
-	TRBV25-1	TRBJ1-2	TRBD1	TGTGCCAGCGCCCCGGGACAGGGCTATGGCTACACCTTC	CASAPGQGYGYTF
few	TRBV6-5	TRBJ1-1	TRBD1	TGTGCCAGCACCCCGGGACAGGGTCTGGGCGCTTTCTTT	CASTPGQGLGAFF
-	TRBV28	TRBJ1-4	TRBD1	TGTGCCAGCCATGGACAGGTGGGGTCTGAAAAACTGTTTTTT	CASHGQVGSEKLFF
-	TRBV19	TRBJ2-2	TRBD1	TGTGCCAGTAGTAAGGGACAGGTCCGGCTCAAGAACACCGGGGAGCTGTTTTTT	CASSKGQVRLKNTGELFF
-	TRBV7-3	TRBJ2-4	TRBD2	TGTGCCAGCAGCGAGGGAGGGGCCTCTACACTCCAGTACTTC	CASSEGGASTLQYF
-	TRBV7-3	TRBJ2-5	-	TGTGCCAGCAGCTTAAGCGTGGGGAGGCAAGAGACCCAGTACTTC	CASSLSVGRQETQYF
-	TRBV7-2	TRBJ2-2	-	TGTGCCAGCAGCTTTGTACAGGGCAACACCGGGGAGCTGTTTTTT	CASSFVQGNTGELFF
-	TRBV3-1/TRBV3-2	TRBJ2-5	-	TGTGCCAGCAGCCAAGTAACAGGGAAGAGCGAGACCCAGTACTTC	CASSQVTGKSETQYF
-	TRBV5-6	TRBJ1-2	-	TGTGCCAGCAGCTTGGGCCAGGGCCTTCCTGGCTACACCTTC	CASSLGQGLPGYTF
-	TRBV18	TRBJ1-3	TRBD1	TGTGCCAGCTCACAGGGACAGACCTCCTCTGGAAACACCATATATTTT	CASSQGQTSSGNTIYF
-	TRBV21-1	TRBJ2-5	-	TGTGCCAGCAGCAAAATGGGGGGTCAAGAGACCCAGTACTTC	CASSKMGGQETQYF
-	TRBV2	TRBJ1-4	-	TGTGCCAGCAGCGTAGATGAAAAACTGTTTTTT	CASSVDEKLFF
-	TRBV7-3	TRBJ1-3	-	TGTGCCAGCAGCCTAGGGGGGGTCTCTGGAAACACCATATATTTT	CASSLGGVSGNTIYF
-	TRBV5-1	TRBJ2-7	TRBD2	TGCGCCAGCAGCTTTGACGGCGGGGGTTCCTACGAGCAGTACTTC	CASSFDGGGSYEQYF
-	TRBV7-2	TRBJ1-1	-	TGTGCCAGCAGCTTAGTAGGGGCACGAGGCACTGAAGCTTTCTTT	CASSLVGARGTEAFF
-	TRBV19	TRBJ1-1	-	TGTGCCAGTAGCGAACCGGGGGGAGCGGACACTGAAGCTTTCTTT	CASSEPGGADTEAFF
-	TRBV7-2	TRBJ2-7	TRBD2	TGTGCCAGCAGCAAACTAGCGGGAAACTACGAGCAGTACTTC	CASSKLAGNYEQYF
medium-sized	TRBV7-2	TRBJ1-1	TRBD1	TGTGCCAGCAGTCCAGGGGGCACTGAAGCTTTCTTT	CASSPGGTEAFF
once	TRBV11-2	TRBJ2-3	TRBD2	TGTGCCAGCAATAAATACCGGGGGGGCAGCGATACGCAGTATTTT	CASNKYRGGSDTQYF
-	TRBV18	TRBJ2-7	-	TGTGCCAGCTCACCTATGGCACCACCCACCTACGAGCAGTACTTC	CASSPMAPPTYEQYF
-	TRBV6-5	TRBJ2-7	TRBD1	TGTGCCAGCAGTTACCGGGACAGGGGCCCCTACGAGCAGTACTTC	CASSYRDRGPYEQYF
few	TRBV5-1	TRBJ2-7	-	TGCGCCAGCAGCTTTCCGGGGGAAGAGCAGTACTTC	CASSFPGEEQYF
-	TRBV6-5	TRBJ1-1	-	TGTGCCAGCAGAACGGACAGTTACACTGAAGCTTTCTTT	CASRTDSYTEAFF
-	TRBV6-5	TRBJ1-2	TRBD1	TGTGCCAGCAGTAACGGACAGGGGGCGCGCGGCTACACCTTC	CASSNGQGARGYTF
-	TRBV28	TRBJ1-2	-	TGTGCCAGCAGCGGTGGGGGACAAGCCTATGGCTACACCTTC	CASSGGGQAYGYTF